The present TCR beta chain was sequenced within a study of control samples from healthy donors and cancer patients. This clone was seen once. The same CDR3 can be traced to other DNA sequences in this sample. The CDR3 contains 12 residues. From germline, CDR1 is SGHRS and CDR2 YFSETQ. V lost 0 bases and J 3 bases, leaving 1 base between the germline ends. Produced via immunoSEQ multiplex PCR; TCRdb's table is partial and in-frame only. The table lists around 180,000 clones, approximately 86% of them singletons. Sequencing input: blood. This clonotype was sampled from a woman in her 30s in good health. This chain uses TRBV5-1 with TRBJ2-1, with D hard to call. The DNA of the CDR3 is TGCGCCAGCAGCTTGGTCTACAATGAGCAGTTCTTC. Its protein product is CASSLVYNEQFF.